Shown below are 3 T cell receptor beta chains from a single sample sequenced in a study of blood T cells in healthy people across ages. A second PCR, run for about 7 to 11 cycles, used a sample-barcoded 5' primer plus a J-beta primer mix. TCRdb recomputed calls from the 5' RACE reads with MiXCR, one row per CDR3 protein. The repertoire holds about 1.1 million distinct CDR3 sequences, roughly two fifths seen once, with 10% to 15% in the top ten. What was sequenced was blood. These receptors were collected from a man aged 18 to 30 in good health.

In this sample, this clonotype turned up a few times. The J gene is TRBJ1-4, the V gene TRBV21-1. TRBV21-1 is shown as a pseudogene. The CDR3 consists of 15 residues. The CDR3 DNA reads TGTGCCAGCAGCAAAGAATGGGGAAACGGGGAAAAACTGTTTTTT. Translating it yields CASSKEWGNGEKLFF.

The rearrangement links TRBV6-5 to TRBJ1-5; D possibly corresponds to TRBD1 (6 bases). V dropped 7 bases and J dropped 8 bases, with 15 bases sitting between them. Per germline, CDR1 MNHEY and CDR2 SVGAGI. This CDR3 contains 13 residues. The DNA of the CDR3 is TGTGCCAGCACCGGGGGCTTGGGGGAGCCCCAGCATTTT. Protein product: CASTGGLGEPQHF.

The rearrangement links TRBV6-5 to TRBJ1-1; D is uncertain. The CDR3 has 12 amino acids. The V end lost 8 bases, the J end lost 5 bases, and 12 bases lay between the germline ends. Germline CDR1 reads MNHEY; CDR2 reads SVGAGI. The CDR3 is CASRGVRTEAFF. CDR3 coding DNA: TGTGCCAGCCGAGGCGTCAGGACTGAAGCTTTCTTT.